This entry is about one T cell receptor beta chain. Its target is not known. The CDR3 has 15 amino acids. Germline V lookup: CDR1 SGDLS, CDR2 YYNGEE. This sample was taken from a study of blood T cells in healthy people across ages. Study-level points and caveats: The study found more naive CD4+ cells and higher diversity in long-lived than aged donors. The lack of PBMC sorting stopped any conclusive naive versus antigen-experienced comparison. TCR beta diversity tracked closely with naive T cell percentage.

A J-beta primer mix and a sample-barcoded 5' primer were used in a second PCR of roughly 6 to 11 cycles. TCRdb called the 5' RACE reads again in MiXCR, with one record for every CDR3 protein. The sample shows about 680,000 distinct CDR3 sequences, around 49% of them seen only once. The genes are TRBV9 and TRBJ2-5; TRBD1 aligns across 7 bases. The J call is uncertain, as TRBJ2-7 better fits the DNA end. The receptor's source is a woman aged 55-69 years in good health. The sequenced sample consisted of blood. CDR3 protein: CASSPQAAGGYEQYF. The CDR3 nucleotides are TGTGCCAGCAGCCCGCAGGCGGCAGGGGGATACGAGCAGTACTTC.